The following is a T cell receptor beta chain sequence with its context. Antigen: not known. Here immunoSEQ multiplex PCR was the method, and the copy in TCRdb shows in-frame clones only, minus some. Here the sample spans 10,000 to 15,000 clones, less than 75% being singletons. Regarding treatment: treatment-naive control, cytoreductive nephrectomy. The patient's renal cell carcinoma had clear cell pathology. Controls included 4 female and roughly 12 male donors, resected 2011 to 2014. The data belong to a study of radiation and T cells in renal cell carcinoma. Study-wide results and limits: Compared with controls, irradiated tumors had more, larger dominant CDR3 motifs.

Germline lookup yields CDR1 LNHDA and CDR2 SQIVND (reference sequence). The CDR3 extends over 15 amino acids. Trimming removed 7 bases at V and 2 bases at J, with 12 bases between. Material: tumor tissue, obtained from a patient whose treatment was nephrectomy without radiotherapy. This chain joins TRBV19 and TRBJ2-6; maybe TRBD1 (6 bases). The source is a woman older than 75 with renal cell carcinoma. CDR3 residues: CASKGVQAGANVLTF. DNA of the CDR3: TGTGCCAGTAAGGGGGTTCAGGCTGGGGCCAACGTCCTGACTTTC.